One and the same sample provided the 10 T cell receptor beta chains below, sequenced in a study of T-cell reconstitution after alpha-beta-depleted transplantation in children. Unique molecular identifiers were incorporated into the prepared TCRbeta library. TCRdb called the PCR reads again in MiXCR, with one record for every CDR3 protein. Of approximately 630,000 distinct CDR3 sequences listed, about an eighth were seen once; the top ten hold 0.75% to 0.85%. Sequenced here: PBMCs, sampled before TCRalphabeta/CD19-depleted stem cell transplant. The receptor source for this set is a girl aged 2-10 years with congenital amegakaryocytic thrombocytopenia, due to receive a stem cell transplant.

This clonotype was observed a handful of times. This sequence joins TRBV6-1 and TRBJ1-2; tentative D call: TRBD1 (6 bases). The CDR3 totals 13 residues. V was cut by 7 bases and J by 1 base, with 10 bases left in between. Germline V gene lookup returns CDR1 MNHNS and CDR2 SASEGT. The CDR3 reads CASTRDNNYGYTF. The CDR3 DNA reads TGTGCCAGCACCAGGGACAATAACTATGGCTACACCTTC.

In its sample, this clonotype was seen many times. This chain connects TRBV20-1 to TRBJ1-2; TRBD1 is a possible D gene (5 bases). V shed 5 bases and J shed 1 base, with 8 bases lying between them. This CDR3 comprises 12 residues. CDR1 and CDR2 from the germline V gene are DFQATT and SNEGSKA (reference sequence). DNA for the CDR3: TGCAGTGCTCCGACAGTTAACTATGGCTACACCTTC. Its translation: CSAPTVNYGYTF.

This clonotype was picked up many times. The chain has TRBV7-9 and TRBJ2-7; 9 positions agree with TRBD2. This CDR3 is built from 17 residues. With 5 bases clipped from V and 4 bases from J, the junction kept 15 bases outside the gene matches. CDR1 and CDR2 (germline): SEHNR, FQNEAQ (reference sequence). The CDR3 DNA sequence: TGTGCCAGCAGCACGACTAGCGGAGGGAGGTTAACTTACGAGCAGTACTTC. This translates into CASSTTSGGRLTYEQYF.

This clonotype has only a few counts. V is TRBV3-1 and J is TRBJ2-7; D not certain. The V gene lost 6 bases and the J gene lost 2 bases, with 2 bases spanning the gap. The CDR3 spans 10 residues. From germline, CDR1 is LGHDT and CDR2 YNNKEL (reference sequence). CDR3 nucleotide sequence: TGTGCCAGCAGGCCCTACGAGCAGTACTTC. This gives the protein CASRPYEQYF.

This clonotype occurred many times. The V and J genes are TRBV7-2 and TRBJ2-1; D gene unclear. The CDR3 has 12 residues. Germline assignment: CDR1 SGHTA and CDR2 FQGNSA. Between the trimmed V and J ends, which lost 10 bases and 5 bases, there was a span of 12 bases. The CDR3 region is CATNLWDNEQFF. The CDR3 region has the DNA TGTGCCACCAACCTCTGGGACAATGAGCAGTTCTTC.

This clonotype turned up a few times. The V call is TRBV5-1, the J call TRBJ1-2; D gene uncertain. From germline, CDR1 is SGHRS and CDR2 YFSETQ. CDR3 length: 13 amino acids. V lost 1 base, J lost 3 bases, and 7 bases lay in between. CDR3 amino acids: CASSLQEDYGYTF. In nucleotides, the CDR3 is TGCGCCAGCAGCTTGCAAGAAGACTATGGCTACACCTTC.

This clonotype came up many times. The chain joins TRBV10-3 to TRBJ2-5; TRBD1 or TRBD2 may be the D gene (6 bases each). The CDR3 spans 12 residues. Germline CDR1 ENHRY, CDR2 SYGVKD. The V end was cut by 4 bases, the J end by 5 bases, with 8 bases between. The chain's CDR3 is CAISVGGETQYF. The CDR3 bases are TGTGCCATCAGTGTAGGGGGGGAGACCCAGTACTTC.

Comment on this clonotype: Just one base apart from a much larger clone, this may be a read error. The J gene is TRBJ2-3, the V gene TRBV10-3; TRBD1 might be the D (6 bases). Gene TRBJ1-5 matches the end of the DNA better, so the J call may be wrong. CDR1 is ENHRY and CDR2 is SYGVKD in the germline V gene. CDR3 length: 14 amino acids. The CDR3 nucleotides read TGTGCCATCAGTACTAGCGGGGACACAGATACGCAGCATTTT. Translation gives CAISTSGDTDTQHF.

In this sample, this clonotype turned up many times. V and J are TRBV12-3 or TRBV12-4 and TRBJ2-1; 10 bases line up with TRBD1. J gave up 5 bases and V 6 bases, and 7 bases lay outside the gene matches. CDR3 size: 15 residues. CDR3 sequence: CASSRGTGDHNEQFF. The CDR3 DNA reads as TGTGCCAGCAGCCGCGGGACAGGGGACCACAATGAGCAGTTCTTC.

The gene calls are TRBV10-1 and TRBJ2-7; no firm D call. V lost 0 bases to trimming and J lost 5 bases, with 11 bases between them. This CDR3 region has 14 residues. From germline, CDR1 is WNHNN and CDR2 SYGVQD (reference sequence). For the CDR3, the DNA is TGCGCCAGCAGTGAGTCAGGGCCCCACGACGAGCAGTACTTC. Translation: CASSESGPHDEQYF.